The 9 T cell receptor beta chains below were found in one sample sequenced in a study of blood T cell repertoires in COVID-19. Profiling relied on immunoSEQ multiplex PCR, and the TCRdb table lists in-frame clones only, not all of them. The sample has fewer than 250,000 clones; 80% to 90% are singletons. The sequencing sample was made of PBMCs or T cells enriched from blood (not recorded which). The source of these receptors is a woman between 45 and 60 years old with acute COVID-19.

This clone was seen once. The chain combines TRBV19 with TRBJ1-2, with 7 bases fitting TRBD1. CDR3 length: 15 amino acids. After removal of 5 bases from V and 1 base from J, the junction contained 7 bases not matched to a gene. Germline assignment: CDR1 LNHDA and CDR2 SQIVND (reference sequence). The CDR3 protein is CASSPRTGNNYGYTF. For the CDR3, the DNA is TGTGCCAGTAGTCCGCGGACAGGAAATAACTATGGCTACACCTTC.

This clone was counted a single time. The chain couples TRBV19 to TRBJ2-1, with 8 bases matching TRBD1. V shed 3 bases, J shed 7 bases, and the junction held 14 bases outside the gene matches. Germline V gene lookup returns CDR1 LNHDA and CDR2 SQIVND (reference sequence). The CDR3 is 17 residues long. The CDR3 loop reads CASSIGTGTEWINEQFF. The DNA for the CDR3 is TGTGCCAGTAGTATTGGGACAGGAACTGAATGGATTAATGAGCAGTTCTTC.

The CDR3 loop reads CASSESGTGVEKLFF. The CDR3 DNA reads as TGTGCCAGCAGCGAATCCGGGACAGGCGTTGAAAAACTGTTTTTT. The chain recombines TRBV9 with TRBJ1-4, with TRBD1 identical over 8 bases. There are 15 residues in the CDR3. V trimming: 3 bases; J trimming: 7 bases; junction bases outside the gene matches: 8. The germline V gene encodes CDR1 SGDLS and CDR2 YYNGEE.

This chain joins TRBV27 and TRBJ2-1, with TRBD2 as a possible D gene (7 bases). The V end was cut by 7 bases, the J end by 5 bases, with 21 bases between. The V gene's germline CDR1 is MNHEY and CDR2 SMNVEV (reference sequence). The CDR3 sequence is 16 residues long. The CDR3 sequence: CASTPNGGPGNNEQFF. The CDR3 DNA reads as TGTGCCAGCACCCCTAACGGGGGGCCAGGCAACAATGAGCAGTTCTTC.

This chain connects TRBV28 to TRBJ1-2, with 7 bases aligning to TRBD1. The CDR3 is 14 residues long. From germline, CDR1 is MDHEN and CDR2 SYDVKM. With V trimmed by 1 base and J by 4 bases, 3 bases remained unmatched. This chain's CDR3 is CASSLSAGGYGYTF. The CDR3 bases are TGTGCCAGCAGTTTATCGGCAGGGGGCTATGGCTACACCTTC.

The V and J genes are TRBV7-2 and TRBJ1-5; 7 bases align to TRBD1. The CDR3 length is 19 residues. Germline V gene data show CDR1 as SGHTA and CDR2 as FQGNSA. Trimming at V came to 5 bases and at J to 3 bases, leaving 19 bases not matched to a gene. CDR3 sequence: CASSPRGPTGDALNQPQHF. CDR3 in DNA: TGTGCCAGCAGCCCACGGGGCCCTACAGGGGATGCCCTCAATCAGCCCCAGCATTTT.

About this clone: One end of the junction fails to match germline, which may point to a read error. The CDR3 nucleotides read TGTGCCAGCAGATTAGCGGGAGCATTATCCTACGAGCAGTACTTC. This codes for CASRLAGALSYEQYF. The rearrangement uses TRBV7-2 and TRBJ2-7; 9 nucleotides line up with TRBD2. This CDR3 comprises 15 residues. Germline assignment: CDR1 SGHTA and CDR2 FQGNSA.

The chain combines TRBV5-1 with TRBJ1-1, with no clear D. Germline V gene sequence: CDR1 SGHRS, CDR2 YFSETQ. Trimming took 1 base from V and 2 from J, leaving 9 bases between them. This CDR3 comprises 14 residues. The DNA of the CDR3 is TGCGCCAGCAGCTTGTCTAGTAGCAACACTGAAGCTTTCTTT. As protein: CASSLSSSNTEAFF.

This chain links TRBV9 with TRBJ2-3, with D hard to call. Germline V gene data show CDR1 as SGDLS and CDR2 as YYNGEE. This CDR3 spans 13 amino acids. Trimming shortened V by 4 bases and J by 2 bases, and 8 bases separated the two germline ends. CDR3: CASSLRLTDTQYF. In DNA form, the CDR3 reads TGTGCCAGCAGCCTCCGTCTCACAGATACGCAGTATTTT. The entire variable domain, with the rest obtained from reference TRBV9 and TRBJ2-3, is as follows: DSGVTQTPKHLITATGQRVTLRCSPRSGDLSVYWYQQSLDQGLQFLIQYYNGEERAKGNILERFSAQQFPDLHSELNLSSLELGDSALYFCASSLRLTDTQYFGPGTRLTVL.